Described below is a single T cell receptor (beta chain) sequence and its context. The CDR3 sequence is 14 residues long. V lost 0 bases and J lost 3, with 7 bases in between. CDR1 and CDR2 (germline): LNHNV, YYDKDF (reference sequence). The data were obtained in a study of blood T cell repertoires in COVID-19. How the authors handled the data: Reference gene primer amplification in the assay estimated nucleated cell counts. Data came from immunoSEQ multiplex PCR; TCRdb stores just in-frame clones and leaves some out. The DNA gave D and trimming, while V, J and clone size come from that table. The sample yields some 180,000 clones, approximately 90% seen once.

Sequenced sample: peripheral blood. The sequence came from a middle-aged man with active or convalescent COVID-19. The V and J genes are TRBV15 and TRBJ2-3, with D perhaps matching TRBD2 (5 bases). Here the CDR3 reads CATSRDRGTDTQYF. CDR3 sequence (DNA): TGTGCCACCAGCAGAGATCGAGGGACAGATACGCAGTATTTT.